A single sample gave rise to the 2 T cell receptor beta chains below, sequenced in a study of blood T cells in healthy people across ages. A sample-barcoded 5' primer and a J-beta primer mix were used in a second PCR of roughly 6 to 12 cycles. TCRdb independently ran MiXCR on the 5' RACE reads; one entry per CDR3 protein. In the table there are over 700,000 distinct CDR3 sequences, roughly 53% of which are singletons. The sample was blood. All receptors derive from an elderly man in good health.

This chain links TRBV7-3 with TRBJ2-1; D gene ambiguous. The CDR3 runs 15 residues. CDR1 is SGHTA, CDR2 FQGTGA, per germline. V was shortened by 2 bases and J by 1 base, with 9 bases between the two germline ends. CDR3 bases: TGTGCCAGCAGCTTAGGGCCAGAATCCTACAATGAGCAGTTCTTC. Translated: CASSLGPESYNEQFF.

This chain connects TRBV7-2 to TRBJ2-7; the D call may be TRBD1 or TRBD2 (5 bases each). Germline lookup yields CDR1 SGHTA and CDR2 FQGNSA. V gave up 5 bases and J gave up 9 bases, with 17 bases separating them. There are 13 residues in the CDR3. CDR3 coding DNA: TGTGCCAGCAGCGACGACAGCGGTAAATCGCAGTACTTC. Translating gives CASSDDSGKSQYF.